The rows below give T cell receptor beta chains drawn from one sample of a study of blood T cell repertoires in COVID-19. Libraries were prepared by immunoSEQ multiplex PCR; TCRdb keeps only in-frame clonotypes and omits some of them. The sample contains around 130,000 clones, more than 80% of which appear only once. The source material was PBMCs or T cells enriched from blood (not recorded which). The origin of the receptors is a woman between 18 and 29 years old who had been exposed to COVID-19. Both conserved end residues are part of each CDR3. The order of the fields is J gene, V gene, clone size, D gene, CDR3 protein, CDR3 DNA. The D gene is left open where the match is weak. Clone size is stated in some rows and not others, as once, few, many or a class when expanded.

j_gene: TRBJ2-7; v_gene: TRBV7-2; abundance: .; d_gene: .; CDR3aa: CASSLDRIASTYEQYF; CDR3nt: TGTGCCAGCAGCTTAGACCGTATAGCATCAACCTACGAGCAGTACTTC
j_gene: TRBJ2-1; v_gene: TRBV27; abundance: .; d_gene: .; CDR3aa: CASGSGPYNEQFF; CDR3nt: TGTGCCAGCGGAAGCGGTCCCTACAATGAGCAGTTCTTC
j_gene: TRBJ2-3; v_gene: TRBV5-1; abundance: .; d_gene: .; CDR3aa: CASRSSTGVHTQYF; CDR3nt: TGCGCCAGCAGATCCTCTACTGGAGTACATACGCAGTATTTT
j_gene: TRBJ1-2; v_gene: TRBV18; abundance: .; d_gene: .; CDR3aa: CASSPPQGQGNNYGYTF; CDR3nt: TGTGCCAGCTCACCACCCCAGGGGCAGGGGAACAACTATGGCTACACCTTC
j_gene: TRBJ1-4; v_gene: TRBV18; abundance: once; d_gene: .; CDR3aa: CASSPPRWGSGTNEKLFF; CDR3nt: TGTGCCAGCTCACCACCGCGTTGGGGCTCGGGAACTAATGAAAAACTGTTTTTT
j_gene: TRBJ2-1; v_gene: TRBV5-6; abundance: once; d_gene: TRBD2; CDR3aa: CASSLALAGNNEQFF; CDR3nt: TGTGCCAGCAGCTTGGCGCTAGCGGGAAACAATGAGCAGTTCTTC
j_gene: TRBJ2-5; v_gene: TRBV7-9; abundance: .; d_gene: TRBD2; CDR3aa: CASSVGGGAGEETQYF; CDR3nt: TGTGCCAGCAGCGTTGGCGGGGGGGCCGGGGAAGAGACCCAGTACTTC
j_gene: TRBJ1-6; v_gene: TRBV7-2; abundance: .; d_gene: TRBD1; CDR3aa: CASSSMTGSGSPLHF; CDR3nt: TGTGCCAGCAGCTCCATGACAGGGTCTGGGTCACCCCTCCACTTT
j_gene: TRBJ2-7; v_gene: TRBV13; abundance: .; d_gene: .; CDR3aa: CASSWQGRGSYEQYF; CDR3nt: TGTGCCAGCAGCTGGCAGGGACGGGGGTCCTACGAGCAGTACTTC
j_gene: TRBJ2-1; v_gene: TRBV2; abundance: few; d_gene: .; CDR3aa: CASSVIGGAYNEQFF; CDR3nt: TGTGCCAGCAGTGTTATCGGAGGGGCCTACAATGAGCAGTTCTTC
j_gene: TRBJ2-7; v_gene: TRBV6-6; abundance: .; d_gene: .; CDR3aa: CASSPMRSAYEQYF; CDR3nt: TGTGCCAGCAGCCCAATGCGGTCCGCCTACGAGCAGTACTTC
j_gene: TRBJ2-4; v_gene: TRBV12-5; abundance: .; d_gene: TRBD1; CDR3aa: CASGFTGGVKGKNIQYF; CDR3nt: TGTGCTAGTGGTTTTACAGGGGGCGTGAAGGGCAAAAACATTCAGTACTTC
j_gene: TRBJ1-2; v_gene: TRBV5-4; abundance: once; d_gene: TRBD1; CDR3aa: CASSLEGAGGYTF; CDR3nt: TGTGCCAGCAGCTTGGAGGGGGCTGGAGGCTACACCTTC
j_gene: TRBJ1-6; v_gene: TRBV7-8; abundance: .; d_gene: .; CDR3aa: CASSAQGFATYNSPLHF; CDR3nt: TGTGCCAGCAGCGCCCAGGGCTTCGCAACCTATAATTCACCCCTCCACTTT
j_gene: TRBJ2-5; v_gene: TRBV2; abundance: many; d_gene: TRBD2; CDR3aa: CASSEVAGVGTQYF; CDR3nt: TGTGCCAGCAGTGAAGTAGCGGGAGTGGGGACCCAGTACTTC
j_gene: TRBJ1-4; v_gene: TRBV21-1; abundance: .; d_gene: .; CDR3aa: CASSNRDRETNEKLFF; CDR3nt: TGTGCCAGCAGCAACCGGGACAGGGAAACTAATGAAAAACTGTTTTTT
j_gene: TRBJ1-1; v_gene: TRBV19; abundance: .; d_gene: .; CDR3aa: CATTAGSPEAFF; CDR3nt: TGTGCCACTACGGCGGGGTCCCCTGAAGCTTTCTTT
j_gene: TRBJ1-5; v_gene: TRBV7-9; abundance: .; d_gene: .; CDR3aa: CASSLAGAYQPQHF; CDR3nt: TGTGCCAGCAGCTTAGCAGGGGCATATCAGCCCCAGCATTTT
j_gene: TRBJ2-7; v_gene: TRBV19; abundance: .; d_gene: .; CDR3aa: CASSIRAGYEQYF; CDR3nt: TGTGCCAGTAGTATAAGGGCAGGGTACGAGCAGTACTTC
j_gene: TRBJ2-7; v_gene: TRBV18; abundance: .; d_gene: .; CDR3aa: CASSPRSSYEQYF; CDR3nt: TGTGCCAGCTCACCCCGGAGCTCCTACGAGCAGTACTTC
j_gene: TRBJ1-1; v_gene: TRBV29-1; abundance: .; d_gene: .; CDR3aa: CSAGGGERTEAFF; CDR3nt: TGCAGCGCCGGTGGGGGGGAAAGGACTGAAGCTTTCTTT
j_gene: TRBJ2-2; v_gene: TRBV30; abundance: .; d_gene: .; CDR3aa: CAWSGAPGELFF; CDR3nt: TGTGCCTGGAGTGGGGCTCCCGGGGAGCTGTTTTTT
j_gene: TRBJ2-3; v_gene: TRBV9; abundance: .; d_gene: TRBD2; CDR3aa: CASSVGVAGGPDTQYF; CDR3nt: TGTGCCAGCAGCGTAGGAGTAGCGGGAGGGCCAGATACGCAGTATTTT
j_gene: TRBJ1-6; v_gene: TRBV19; abundance: .; d_gene: TRBD1; CDR3aa: CASRAGDRLNSPLHF; CDR3nt: TGTGCCAGTAGGGCCGGGGACAGGCTGAATTCACCCCTCCACTTT
j_gene: TRBJ2-4; v_gene: TRBV15; abundance: .; d_gene: TRBD1; CDR3aa: CATSRAPDRLAKNIQYF; CDR3nt: TGTGCCACCAGCAGAGCCCCGGACAGGCTAGCCAAAAACATTCAGTACTTC
j_gene: TRBJ1-5; v_gene: TRBV28; abundance: .; d_gene: TRBD1; CDR3aa: CASSLGQANQPQHF; CDR3nt: TGTGCCAGCAGTTTGGGACAGGCCAATCAGCCCCAGCATTTT
j_gene: TRBJ2-3; v_gene: TRBV11-2; abundance: .; d_gene: .; CDR3aa: CASSLVRTDTQYF; CDR3nt: TGTGCCAGCAGCTTAGTCAGAACAGATACGCAGTATTTT
j_gene: TRBJ1-4; v_gene: TRBV20-1; abundance: once; d_gene: .; CDR3aa: CSASLSHIGANEKLFF; CDR3nt: TGCAGTGCTAGTTTGAGCCACATCGGGGCTAATGAAAAACTGTTTTTT
j_gene: TRBJ2-7; v_gene: TRBV11-2; abundance: .; d_gene: .; CDR3aa: CASSFTGSYEQYF; CDR3nt: TGTGCCAGCAGCTTCACGGGATCCTACGAGCAGTACTTC
j_gene: TRBJ1-5; v_gene: TRBV11-3; abundance: .; d_gene: TRBD1; CDR3aa: CASSRPQQGNQPQHF; CDR3nt: TGTGCCAGCAGCCGACCGCAACAGGGGAATCAGCCCCAGCATTTT
j_gene: TRBJ2-2; v_gene: TRBV25-1; abundance: .; d_gene: .; CDR3aa: CASSEGSGDTGELFF; CDR3nt: TGTGCCAGCAGTGAGGGTTCAGGGGACACCGGGGAGCTGTTTTTT
j_gene: TRBJ2-6; v_gene: TRBV5-4; abundance: many; d_gene: TRBD1; CDR3aa: CASSPGTGNGVTSGANVLTF; CDR3nt: TGTGCCAGCAGCCCAGGGACAGGGAATGGGGTAACCTCTGGGGCCAACGTCCTGACTTTC
j_gene: TRBJ2-3; v_gene: TRBV7-8; abundance: .; d_gene: .; CDR3aa: CASSPGATDTQYF; CDR3nt: TGTGCCAGCAGCCCGGGAGCCACAGATACGCAGTATTTT
j_gene: TRBJ2-6; v_gene: TRBV9; abundance: .; d_gene: .; CDR3aa: CASSAPQAALSGANVLTF; CDR3nt: TGTGCCAGCAGCGCCCCACAGGCGGCCCTCTCTGGGGCCAACGTCCTGACTTTC
j_gene: TRBJ2-7; v_gene: TRBV5-1; abundance: .; d_gene: TRBD2; CDR3aa: CASSLLAGGLYEQYF; CDR3nt: TGCGCCAGCAGCTTGCTTGCGGGAGGGCTATACGAGCAGTACTTC
j_gene: TRBJ1-1; v_gene: TRBV5-1; abundance: .; d_gene: TRBD1; CDR3aa: CASSLGTGAEAFF; CDR3nt: TGCGCCAGCAGCTTGGGGACAGGGGCAGAAGCTTTCTTT
j_gene: TRBJ2-1; v_gene: TRBV2; abundance: .; d_gene: .; CDR3aa: CASSEQLYNEQFF; CDR3nt: TGTGCCAGCAGTGAACAACTCTACAATGAGCAGTTCTTC
j_gene: TRBJ1-1; v_gene: TRBV3-1/TRBV3-2; abundance: .; d_gene: .; CDR3aa: CASSQAENTEAFF; CDR3nt: TGTGCCAGCAGCCAAGCAGAGAACACTGAAGCTTTCTTT
j_gene: TRBJ2-7; v_gene: TRBV19; abundance: .; d_gene: TRBD2; CDR3aa: CASSIASGTSSEQYF; CDR3nt: TGTGCCAGTAGTATAGCGTCCGGGACTAGCAGCGAGCAGTACTTC
j_gene: TRBJ1-1; v_gene: TRBV21-1; abundance: .; d_gene: .; CDR3aa: CASSKGDREGAGGNTEAFF; CDR3nt: TGTGCCAGCAGCAAAGGAGACAGGGAAGGAGCCGGGGGGAACACTGAAGCTTTCTTT
j_gene: TRBJ1-6; v_gene: TRBV5-1; abundance: .; d_gene: .; CDR3aa: CASSYQQSGGSPLHF; CDR3nt: TGCGCCAGCAGCTACCAACAGAGTGGAGGTTCACCCCTCCACTTT